This T cell receptor beta chain was recorded in a study of T-cell reconstitution after alpha-beta-depleted transplantation in children. The table lists this clonotype with many counts. What it recognizes is unknown. Study-level findings and limits: Diversity of TCRbeta at day 60 was high in some patients, arising from surviving recipient T cells and thymic progenitors. Where alpha-beta T cells came from about two months after transplant was reportedly several hundred expanded graft clones.

Preparation of the TCRbeta library used unique molecular identifiers. TCRdb re-called the PCR reads through MiXCR, storing one row per CDR3 protein. The data hold 280,000 or so distinct CDR3 sequences, with around a tenth observed a single time. This clonotype was obtained from a male patient between 2 and 15 years old who had a stem cell transplant for chronic granulomatous disease, so the T cells may come from the graft donor. The sample here was peripheral blood, taken 180 days after TCRalphabeta/CD19-depleted stem cell transplant.

CDR3 sequence (DNA): TGTGCCATCAGTCAACTAGCGGGAGAGGGGAATGAGCAGTTCTTC. This encodes CAISQLAGEGNEQFF. J is TRBJ2-1 and V is TRBV10-3; 11 nucleotides match TRBD2. Trimming cost V 5 bases and J 7 bases; bases outside gene matches: 7. The CDR3 consists of 15 residues. The germline V gene has CDR1 ENHRY and CDR2 SYGVKD.